The T cell receptor (beta chain) under discussion was sequenced for a study of blood T cell repertoires in COVID-19. Study-wide background: Acute-phase and convalescent COVID-19 samples originated in the United States, Italy and Spain. T cells, B-cell-depleted T cells, or PBMCs provided the cDNA or gDNA that served as material.

In the study's own analysis: Estimation of nucleated cell counts relied on the amplification of reference gene primers. Assay used: immunoSEQ multiplex PCR; TCRdb lists only in-frame clones, some missing. V and J calls and clone size are given by that table; D and trimming were obtained from the DNA. The sample carries 150,000 to 170,000 clones, roughly four fifths recorded once. The CDR3 is 14 residues long. Germline CDR1 and CDR2: GTSNPN and SVGIG (reference sequence). V lost 1 base and J lost 0, with 10 bases in between. The source is a woman older than 75 with acute or convalescent COVID-19. Sequencing input: peripheral blood. The chain couples TRBV30 to TRBJ2-7; D remains unclear. For the CDR3, the DNA is TGTGCCTGGAGTGACTTGGTCCGCTCCTACGAGCAGTACTTC. It encodes CAWSDLVRSYEQYF.